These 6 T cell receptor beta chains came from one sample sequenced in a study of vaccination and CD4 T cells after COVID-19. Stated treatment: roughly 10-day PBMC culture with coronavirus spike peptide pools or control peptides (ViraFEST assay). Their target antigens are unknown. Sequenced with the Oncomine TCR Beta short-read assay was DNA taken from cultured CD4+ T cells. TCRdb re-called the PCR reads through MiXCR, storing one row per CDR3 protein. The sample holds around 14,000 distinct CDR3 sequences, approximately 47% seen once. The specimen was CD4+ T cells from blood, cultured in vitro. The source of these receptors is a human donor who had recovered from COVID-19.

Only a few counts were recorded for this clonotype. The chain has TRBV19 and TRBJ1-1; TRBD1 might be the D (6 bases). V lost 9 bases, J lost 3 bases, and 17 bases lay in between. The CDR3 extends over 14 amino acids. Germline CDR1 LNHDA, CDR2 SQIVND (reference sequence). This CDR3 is CASRRGGLHTEAFF. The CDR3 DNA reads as TGTGCCAGCCGTCGGGGGGGCCTGCACACTGAAGCTTTCTTT.

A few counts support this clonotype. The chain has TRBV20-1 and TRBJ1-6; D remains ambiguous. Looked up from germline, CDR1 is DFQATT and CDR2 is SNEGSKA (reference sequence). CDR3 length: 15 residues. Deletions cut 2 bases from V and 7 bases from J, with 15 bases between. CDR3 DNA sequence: TGCAGTGCTAGACCCTTGGCCCGCGGGAATTCACCCCTCCACTTT. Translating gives CSARPLARGNSPLHF.

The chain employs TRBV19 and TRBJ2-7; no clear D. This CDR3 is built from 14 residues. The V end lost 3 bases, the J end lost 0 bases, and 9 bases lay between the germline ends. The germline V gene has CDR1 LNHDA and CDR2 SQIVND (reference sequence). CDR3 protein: CASSIRASSYEQYF. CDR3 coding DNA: TGTGCCAGTAGTATTAGGGCTAGCTCCTACGAGCAGTACTTC.

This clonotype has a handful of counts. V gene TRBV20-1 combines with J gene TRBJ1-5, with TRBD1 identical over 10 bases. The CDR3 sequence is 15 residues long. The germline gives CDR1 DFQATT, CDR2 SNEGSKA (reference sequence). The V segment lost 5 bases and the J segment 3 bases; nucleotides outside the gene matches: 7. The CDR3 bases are TGCAGTGCTCCGACAGGGGGCGTAAACAATCAGCCCCAGCATTTT. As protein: CSAPTGGVNNQPQHF.

The CDR3 sequence is CSARVGTSARADTQYF. CDR3 coding DNA: TGCAGTGCTAGGGTCGGGACCTCCGCTCGGGCAGATACGCAGTATTTT. V is TRBV20-1 and J is TRBJ2-3; the D gene could be TRBD1 or TRBD2 (5 bases each). This CDR3 has 16 amino acids. Germline CDR1 DFQATT, CDR2 SNEGSKA (reference sequence). Trimming pared 3 bases from V and 4 bases from J, leaving 20 bases between.

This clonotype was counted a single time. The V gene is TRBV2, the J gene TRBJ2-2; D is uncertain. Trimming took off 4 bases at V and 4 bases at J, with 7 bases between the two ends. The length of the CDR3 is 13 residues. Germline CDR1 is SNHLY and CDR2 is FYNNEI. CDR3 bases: TGTGCCAGCAGTGCAACCGGCACCGGGGAGCTGTTTTTT. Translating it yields CASSATGTGELFF.